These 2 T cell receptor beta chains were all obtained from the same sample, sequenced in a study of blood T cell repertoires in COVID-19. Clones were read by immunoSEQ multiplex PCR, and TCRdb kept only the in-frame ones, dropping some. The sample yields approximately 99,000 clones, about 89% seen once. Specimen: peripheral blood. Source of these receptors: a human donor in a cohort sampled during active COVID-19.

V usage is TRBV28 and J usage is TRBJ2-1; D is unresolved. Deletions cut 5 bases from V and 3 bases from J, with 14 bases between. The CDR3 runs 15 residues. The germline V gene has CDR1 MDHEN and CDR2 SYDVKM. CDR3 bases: TGTGCCAGCAGTGAAGGCACCGGGTTCTACAATGAGCAGTTCTTC. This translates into CASSEGTGFYNEQFF. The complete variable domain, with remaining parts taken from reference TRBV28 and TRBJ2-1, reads DVKVTQSSRYLVKRTGEKVFLECVQDMDHENMFWYRQDPGLGLRLIYFSYDVKMKEKGDIPEGYSVSREKKERFSLILESASTNQTSMYLCASSEGTGFYNEQFFGPGTRLTVL.

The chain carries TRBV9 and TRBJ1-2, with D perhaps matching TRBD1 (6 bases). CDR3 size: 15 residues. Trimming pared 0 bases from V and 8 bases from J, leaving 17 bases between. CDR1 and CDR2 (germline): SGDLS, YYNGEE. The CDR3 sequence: CASSVENRAMGGYTF. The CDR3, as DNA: TGTGCCAGCAGCGTAGAAAACAGGGCCATGGGAGGCTACACCTTC.